The 5 T cell receptor beta chains below all came from one sample that was sequenced in a study of Ad26.COV2.S vaccination and SARS-CoV-2 variants. Using immunoSEQ multiplex PCR, the repertoire was profiled, and TCRdb retains in-frame clones only, with some absent. The data hold about 400,000 clones, with approximately 90% observed a single time. Treatment meaning: roughly 20 received Ad26.COV2.S at low or high dose, single or two shots; about 5 received placebo; per-sample allocation not given. Sampling took place 63 days after the first vaccine or placebo injection. The source was peripheral blood, collected in a trial of Ad26.COV2.S vaccine versus placebo. The receptors here all came from a person aged 18-60 years who received the Ad26.COV2.S COVID-19 vaccine or a placebo.

This chain links TRBV28 with TRBJ2-3, with 7 bases aligning to TRBD1. With 5 bases clipped from V and 1 base from J, the junction kept 3 bases outside the gene matches. Germline CDR1 is MDHEN and CDR2 is SYDVKM. CDR3 size: 14 residues. In DNA, the CDR3 is TGTGCCAGCAGTCACGACAGGGGCACAGATACGCAGTATTTT. Its translation is CASSHDRGTDTQYF. Based on the CDR3 plus reference TRBV28 and TRBJ2-3, the full variable domain is DVKVTQSSRYLVKRTGEKVFLECVQDMDHENMFWYRQDPGLGLRLIYFSYDVKMKEKGDIPEGYSVSREKKERFSLILESASTNQTSMYLCASSHDRGTDTQYFGPGTRLTVL.

This clone was seen only a few times. V and J are TRBV29-1 and TRBJ2-2; 7 bases align to TRBD1. This CDR3 is 14 amino acids long. Germline V gene lookup returns CDR1 SQVTM and CDR2 ANQGSEA. With V trimmed by 7 bases and J by 1 base, 6 bases remained unmatched. CDR3 sequence: CSAFDRVNTGELFF. The CDR3 nucleotides read TGCAGCGCCTTCGACAGGGTGAACACCGGGGAGCTGTTTTTT.

This rearrangement joins TRBV9 to TRBJ1-2; TRBD1 might be the D (5 bases). The V and J ends lost 1 base and 1 base respectively, with 8 bases between them. The CDR3 contains 14 residues. The germline V gene has CDR1 SGDLS and CDR2 YYNGEE. The CDR3 nucleotides read TGTGCCAGCAGCGTAAGACAGATTAACTATGGCTACACCTTC. It codes for CASSVRQINYGYTF.

In this sample, this clone turned up a few times. This chain uses TRBV7-2 with TRBJ1-5, with D perhaps matching TRBD1 (5 bases). The CDR3 extends over 14 amino acids. Germline-derived CDR1 and CDR2 are SGHTA and FQGNSA. Deletions cut 5 bases from V and 7 bases from J, with 15 bases between. The CDR3 DNA is TGTGCCAGCAGCCCGCAGGGAGCGAAGCAGCCCCAGCATTTT. It is translated as CASSPQGAKQPQHF.

The chain recombines TRBV5-4 with TRBJ2-1, with 7 positions matching TRBD1. Germline CDR1 reads SGHNT; CDR2 reads YYREEE (reference sequence). The CDR3 sequence is 15 residues long. V shed 0 bases, J shed 3 bases, and the junction held 3 bases outside the gene matches. CDR3 sequence (DNA): TGTGCCAGCAGCTTGGGACAGGGCTACTACAATGAGCAGTTCTTC. As protein: CASSLGQGYYNEQFF.